The subject of this entry is one T cell receptor beta chain. Its antigen is undetermined. CDR1 and CDR2 (germline): MDHEN, SYDVKM. V dropped 2 bases and J dropped 7; count of bases not matched to a gene: 10. The CDR3 has 17 residues. The protocol was immunoSEQ multiplex PCR, while the TCRdb copy is restricted to in-frame clones and leaves out a portion. This sample has more than 85,000 clones; 90% occur once, and the top ten carry around 0.31%. This record comes from a study of OX40 agonist ivuxolimab in advanced cancers. Looking at the study overall: Enrolled patients in dose escalation had cancers that were hepatocellular carcinoma, melanoma, renal cell or head and neck cancer. Eligibility rules accepted prior anti-PD-1, anti-PD-L1 or anti-CTLA-4 therapy, and under 45% had some. Regarding the study as a whole: Some of the nonresponding patients also showed low levels of normalized T-cell clonal expansion.

The sequence derives from an adult with an advanced solid tumor such as melanoma, head and neck, liver or kidney cancer. This chain uses TRBV28 with TRBJ2-7; 14 bases map to TRBD2. The sample here was CD4+ or CD8+ T cells sorted from blood, taken in a trial of the OX40 agonist ivuxolimab. The CDR3 DNA sequence: TGTGCCAGCAGTTTAATTCACCCCGGACTAGCGGGAGGAGAGCAGTACTTC. Its translation is CASSLIHPGLAGGEQYF.